The clone carrying this T cell receptor beta chain was seen more than once but under ten times. There were approximately 200,000 CFSE-labeled responder cells plated together with approximately 200,000 irradiated, violet-dye-labeled stimulator cells. Trimming removed 5 bases at V and 4 bases at J, with 16 bases between. The CDR3 totals 15 residues. The germline V gene encodes CDR1 LGHNA and CDR2 YNFKEQ. These data belong to a study of graft-versus-host responses after intestinal transplantation. In the study overall: Anti-thymocyte globulin served as induction for all recipients, who then took tacrolimus and steroids for about 3 years. Study observations and caveats: Association was observed between peak circulating GvH clone levels and early post-transplant HvG declines.

Method: immunoSEQ multiplex PCR; TCRdb's copy keeps in-frame clones and lacks some. The sample lists some 10,000 clones; 29% were seen once. This receptor was taken from a human patient who received an intestinal transplant. The chain combines TRBV4-2 with TRBJ2-3; tentative D call: TRBD1 (5 bases). Sequencing was performed on alloreactive CD8+ T cells from a mixed lymphocyte reaction culture, taken before intestinal transplant. Subset defined: CFSE-low proliferating T cells sorted from roughly six-day pre-transplant mixed lymphocyte reaction (GvH or HvG direction). The DNA of the CDR3 is TGTGCCAGCAGCTTAGGGGCAGGGTGGGCAGATACGCAGTATTTT. It translates to CASSLGAGWADTQYF.